The 2 T cell receptor beta chains presented below share a single source sample, sequenced in a study of shared T cell receptors in the human thymus. Repertoires were generated with immunoSEQ multiplex PCR, while TCRdb's copy carries only in-frame clones and drops some. The sample shows about 540,000 clones, 78% of them seen only once. The same sample was also used in a study of human thymus T cells.

Sequencing input: thymocytes. These receptor sequences come from a boy younger than two with a congenital heart defect.

The chain recombines TRBV6-5 with TRBJ1-1; 9 positions agree with TRBD1. CDR1 MNHEY and CDR2 SVGAGI come from the germline V gene. This CDR3 comprises 13 residues. V dropped 11 bases and J dropped 2; count of bases not matched to a gene: 6. The CDR3 loop reads CAAGTGTNTEAFF. The CDR3 DNA reads TGTGCCGCAGGGACAGGGACCAACACTGAAGCTTTCTTT.

The sample holds a few counts of this clone. This CDR3 is CASSLGTGDGPEAFF. The CDR3 bases are TGTGCCAGCAGCTTGGGGACAGGGGATGGCCCTGAAGCTTTCTTT. The chain carries TRBV7-9 and TRBJ1-1, with 10 bases that match TRBD1. Trimming removed 3 bases from V and 6 bases from J; junction bases left unmatched: 7. This CDR3 is built from 15 residues. CDR1 SEHNR and CDR2 FQNEAQ come from the germline V gene (reference sequence).